These 28 T cell receptor beta chains were all obtained from the same sample, sequenced in a study of shared clonotypes between healthy human individuals. CD45RO-negative, CCR7-selected cells formed the naive CD8 fraction, which excluded terminally differentiated effector memory CD45RA+ cells. TCRdb keeps only in-frame clones here, not all; method: immunoSEQ multiplex PCR. The sample has about 1,800,000 clones; about 95% are singletons. Sample: naive CD8+ T cells sorted from blood. The receptors were sampled from a man younger than 30 in good health.

This clone was seen just once. V and J are TRBV30 and TRBJ2-3, with a tentative D call TRBD1 (6 bases). The V and J ends lost 0 bases and 3 bases respectively, with 13 bases between them. Germline lookup yields CDR1 GTSNPN and CDR2 SVGIG (reference sequence). There are 15 residues in the CDR3. CDR3: CAWSVPGAGTDTQYF. As DNA, the CDR3 is TGTGCCTGGAGTGTACCAGGGGCTGGAACAGATACGCAGTATTTT.

Concerning this clone itself: The same CDR3 is also encoded by other DNA sequences in this sample. The rearrangement uses TRBV5-4 and TRBJ2-7, with no clear D. CDR3 size: 12 residues. Germline V lookup: CDR1 SGHNT, CDR2 YYREEE (reference sequence). V gave up 0 bases and J gave up 2 bases, with 3 bases separating them. In DNA form, the CDR3 reads TGTGCCAGCAGCTTGGGCGCCTACGAGCAGTACTTC. Protein product: CASSLGAYEQYF. The whole variable domain, filled in from reference TRBV5-4 and TRBJ2-7, reads ETGVTQSPTHLIKTRGQQVTLRCSSQSGHNTVSWYQQALGQGPQFIFQYYREEENGRGNFPPRFSGLQFPNYSSELNVNALELDDSALYLCASSLGAYEQYFGPGTRLTVT.

The V gene is TRBV27, the J gene TRBJ2-7, with 7 bases aligning to TRBD1. This CDR3 comprises 16 residues. V trimming: 0 bases; J trimming: 2 bases; junction bases outside the gene matches: 7. Germline CDR1 MNHEY, CDR2 SMNVEV (reference sequence). This CDR3 is CASSLSEGAITYEQYF. DNA of the CDR3: TGTGCCAGCAGTTTATCCGAGGGGGCCATAACCTACGAGCAGTACTTC.

The chain is built from TRBV28 and TRBJ2-1, with 9 bases aligning to TRBD2. The CDR3 loop spans 16 amino acids. Germline trimming cut 6 bases from V and 7 bases from J; bases unmatched to any gene: 13. Germline V CDR1 and CDR2: MDHEN, SYDVKM. DNA for the CDR3: TGTGCCAGCAGCTTAATGCGCGGGGGGGCTGGAAATGAGCAGTTCTTC. This codes for CASSLMRGGAGNEQFF.

This rearrangement joins TRBV7-9 to TRBJ2-3, with D possibly TRBD2 on 5 matching bases. Germline CDR1 reads SEHNR; CDR2 reads FQNEAQ (reference sequence). This CDR3 has 13 amino acids. Trimming removed 1 base at V and 5 bases at J, with 7 bases between. The CDR3 sequence: CASSLEEEDTQYF. CDR3 sequence (DNA): TGTGCCAGCAGCTTAGAGGAGGAAGATACGCAGTATTTT.

This clone showed up just a few times. The rearrangement uses TRBV4-2 and TRBJ1-6; D is undetermined. The CDR3 totals 12 residues. Trimming removed 3 bases at V and 7 bases at J, with 4 bases between. Germline lookup yields CDR1 LGHNA and CDR2 YNFKEQ. CDR3 protein: CASSQENSPLHF. The CDR3 bases are TGTGCCAGCAGCCAGGAGAATTCACCCCTCCACTTT.

V usage is TRBV5-1 and J usage is TRBJ2-1; weak D call: TRBD2 (6 bases). Per the germline V gene, CDR1 is SGHRS and CDR2 is YFSETQ. The V and J ends lost 7 bases and 4 bases respectively, with 18 bases between them. The CDR3 spans 15 residues. CDR3 sequence (DNA): TGCGCCAGCTACCTCGTCCGCGGGGCTTACAATGAGCAGTTCTTC. This sequence encodes CASYLVRGAYNEQFF.

CDR3 protein: CASSQNREYYGYTF. DNA for the CDR3: TGTGCCAGCAGTCAAAACAGGGAATACTATGGCTACACCTTC. This chain links TRBV6-1 with TRBJ1-2; tentatively, D is TRBD1 (6 bases). Deletions cut 5 bases from V and 3 bases from J, with 13 bases between. The CDR3 extends over 14 amino acids. CDR1 and CDR2 (germline): MNHNS, SASEGT.

The chain couples TRBV7-9 to TRBJ2-1; no reliable D call. V dropped 1 base and J dropped 5 bases, with 15 bases sitting between them. This CDR3 has 16 amino acids. Germline V gene sequence: CDR1 SEHNR, CDR2 FQNEAQ (reference sequence). CDR3 protein: CASSLVSVGLDNEQFF. CDR3 sequence (DNA): TGTGCCAGCAGCTTAGTCTCAGTCGGTCTCGACAATGAGCAGTTCTTC. Full variable domain (remainder filled in from reference TRBV7-9 and TRBJ2-1): DTGVSQNPRHKITKRGQNVTFRCDPISEHNRLYWYRQTLGQGPEFLTYFQNEAQLEKSRLLSDRFSAERPKGSFSTLEIQRTEQGDSAMYLCASSLVSVGLDNEQFFGPGTRLTVL.

This clone was recorded a few times. The chain is built from TRBV19 and TRBJ1-2; the match to TRBD1 covers 12 bases. The CDR3 runs 14 residues. V lost 4 bases to trimming and J lost 8 bases; unmatched junction nucleotides: 5. Per the germline V gene, CDR1 is LNHDA and CDR2 is SQIVND (reference sequence). The CDR3 bases are TGTGCCAGTAGTACGGGACAGGGGGCCGTCGGCTACACCTTC. Protein sequence: CASSTGQGAVGYTF.

This clone has only one observation. This chain uses TRBV11-2 with TRBJ2-7; D unclear. The CDR3 has 13 amino acids. Germline CDR1 is SGHAT and CDR2 is FQNNGV. Trimming removed 5 bases at V and 2 bases at J, with 10 bases between. This CDR3 reads CASSPVPTYEQYF. As DNA, the CDR3 is TGTGCCAGCAGCCCCGTCCCCACCTACGAGCAGTACTTC.

This chain links TRBV2 with TRBJ2-3, with unresolved D. This CDR3 has 12 residues. The germline V and J ends were trimmed by 1 base and 7 bases, with 6 bases remaining between them. Germline V lookup: CDR1 SNHLY, CDR2 FYNNEI. CDR3 sequence reads: CASSEEGNTQYF. CDR3 bases: TGTGCCAGCAGTGAAGAAGGGAATACGCAGTATTTT.

Points on this clone: Other DNA sequences in this sample translate to the same CDR3. The chain has TRBV29-1 and TRBJ2-1; D might be TRBD2 (6 bases). The V gene lost 6 bases and the J gene lost 0 bases, with 9 bases spanning the gap. CDR1 is SQVTM and CDR2 is ANQGSEA in the germline V gene. This CDR3 has 13 residues. CDR3 nucleotide sequence: TGCAGCGTAACGACTAGCTCCTACAATGAGCAGTTCTTC. It encodes CSVTTSSYNEQFF.

As to this clone: Additional DNA sequences in this sample encode the identical CDR3. The rearrangement uses TRBV5-1 and TRBJ2-3; D is unclear. The CDR3 contains 14 residues. Trimming pared 4 bases from V and 6 bases from J, leaving 15 bases between. Germline V gene data show CDR1 as SGHRS and CDR2 as YFSETQ. This CDR3 is CASSLAGGGDTQYF. The CDR3 bases are TGCGCCAGCAGCCTGGCCGGCGGTGGTGATACGCAGTATTTT.

The chain joins TRBV7-9 to TRBJ2-1; 8 positions agree with TRBD2. This CDR3 is built from 16 residues. The V gene's germline CDR1 is SEHNR and CDR2 FQNEAQ (reference sequence). The J segment lost 0 bases and the V segment lost 6 bases, leaving 7 bases of the junction unmatched. The CDR3 is CASREHSGGSYNEQFF. CDR3 nucleotides: TGTGCCAGCAGGGAACACAGCGGGGGCTCCTACAATGAGCAGTTCTTC.

This chain uses TRBV19 with TRBJ2-5; possibly TRBD2 for D (6 bases). Germline CDR1 LNHDA, CDR2 SQIVND (reference sequence). Trimming removed 6 bases at V and 1 base at J, with 15 bases between. The CDR3 loop spans 15 amino acids. CDR3 in DNA: TGTGCCAGTAGGTTGGGACTTCCCCCCCAAGAGACCCAGTACTTC. Its translation is CASRLGLPPQETQYF.

The gene calls are TRBV2 and TRBJ2-1; D is ambiguous. Trimming removed 4 bases at V and 12 bases at J, with 10 bases between. CDR3 length: 11 amino acids. The V gene's germline CDR1 is SNHLY and CDR2 FYNNEI. CDR3 nucleotide sequence: TGTGCCAGCAGTGGAGCAGGCCCGCAGTTCTTC. Its translation: CASSGAGPQFF. Filled out from reference TRBV2 and TRBJ2-1, the complete variable domain reads EPEVTQTPSHQVTQMGQEVILRCVPISNHLYFYWYRQILGQKVEFLVSFYNNEISEKSEIFDDQFSVERPDGSNFTLKIRSTKLEDSAMYFCASSGAGPQFFGPGTRLTVL.

The chain is built from TRBV7-8 and TRBJ1-5, with D perhaps matching TRBD1 (5 bases). Trimming removed 5 bases from V and 3 bases from J, with 14 bases in between. The CDR3 spans 15 residues. The germline V gene has CDR1 SGHVS and CDR2 FQNEAQ. The CDR3 protein is CASSPDTWDNQPQHF. DNA for the CDR3: TGTGCCAGCAGCCCGGACACCTGGGACAATCAGCCCCAGCATTTT.

This chain joins TRBV10-3 and TRBJ2-5; 8 bases fit TRBD2. CDR1 is ENHRY, CDR2 SYGVKD, per germline. This CDR3 has 15 amino acids. J gave up 4 bases and V 10 bases, and 14 bases lay outside the gene matches. The CDR3 spells CATAARGGSVETQYF. The CDR3 nucleotides are TGTGCCACCGCTGCTCGCGGGGGGTCGGTAGAGACCCAGTACTTC.

CDR3 in DNA: TGTGCCAGCAGCGCGGGACTAGCGGGGGGCCCTTCCTACAATGAGCAGTTCTTC. Translated: CASSAGLAGGPSYNEQFF. The chain has TRBV7-6 and TRBJ2-1; 15 bases are shared with TRBD2. Per germline, CDR1 SGHVS and CDR2 FNYEAQ. There are 18 residues in the CDR3. After removal of 5 bases from V and 1 base from J, the junction contained 6 bases not matched to a gene.

V is TRBV4-1 and J is TRBJ1-1; D remains ambiguous. V lost 4 bases to trimming and J lost 4 bases, with 13 bases between them. CDR3 length equals 14 residues. Germline values: CDR1 MGHRA, CDR2 YSYEKL. The CDR3 sequence: CASSLHLEGTEAFF. CDR3 nucleotides: TGCGCCAGCAGCCTACACCTAGAGGGCACTGAAGCTTTCTTT.

This chain connects TRBV18 to TRBJ2-1; 12 positions match TRBD1. The V segment lost 3 bases and the J segment 8 bases; nucleotides outside the gene matches: 5. The germline gives CDR1 KGHSH, CDR2 LQKENI. The CDR3 totals 15 residues. In DNA, the CDR3 is TGTGCCAGCTCACCTCCGGGACAGGGGGCCCATGAGCAGTTCTTC. It codes for CASSPPGQGAHEQFF.

This rearrangement joins TRBV19 to TRBJ2-3; D tentatively reads TRBD1 or TRBD2 (5 bases each). The CDR3 has 13 amino acids. From germline, CDR1 is LNHDA and CDR2 SQIVND (reference sequence). Trimming cost V 10 bases and J 1 base, with 12 bases left between them. CDR3 DNA: TGTGCCACGGGGACGCCTCGCACAGATACGCAGTATTTT. Amino acid sequence: CATGTPRTDTQYF.

The CDR3 sequence is CASSPHGGDGYTF. The CDR3 DNA is TGCGCCAGCAGCCCCCACGGGGGAGATGGCTACACCTTC. The chain is built from TRBV5-1 and TRBJ1-2, with D possibly matching TRBD1 (5 bases). V gave up 4 bases and J gave up 6 bases, with 13 bases separating them. Germline values: CDR1 SGHRS, CDR2 YFSETQ. The CDR3 extends over 13 amino acids.

This chain uses TRBV4-1 with TRBJ2-7; maybe TRBD1 (5 bases). Germline lookup yields CDR1 MGHRA and CDR2 YSYEKL. V shed 0 bases and J shed 3 bases, with 15 bases lying between them. The CDR3 consists of 16 residues. This chain's CDR3 is CASSQENKLGRYEQYF. CDR3 nucleotides: TGCGCCAGCAGCCAAGAAAATAAGCTGGGGCGCTACGAGCAGTACTTC.

In its sample, this clone was seen once. The rearrangement joins TRBV7-6 to TRBJ2-7, with TRBD2 matching 11 bases. The junction had 6 bases not matched to a gene; V was cut back by 5 bases and J by 0 bases. This CDR3 spans 16 amino acids. Germline loops: CDR1 SGHVS, CDR2 FNYEAQ. DNA of the CDR3: TGTGCCAGCAGCCCAAGGACTAGCGGGTACTCCTACGAGCAGTACTTC. Translation: CASSPRTSGYSYEQYF.

Worth noting for this clone: The sample carries other DNA sequences with the same CDR3. The V call is TRBV5-6, the J call TRBJ2-7; D unclear. This CDR3 is 14 amino acids long. Trimming took 2 bases from V and 0 from J, leaving 9 bases between them. CDR1 is SGHDT and CDR2 is YYEEEE in the germline V gene. The CDR3 DNA reads TGTGCCAGCAGCTTTTCTGACCTCTCCTACGAGCAGTACTTC. This gives the protein CASSFSDLSYEQYF.

The CDR3 coding sequence is TGTGCCAGCAGCTTAGCGGGGGGGGCGGCGACAGATACGCAGTATTTT. It specifies CASSLAGGAATDTQYF. The chain links TRBV13 to TRBJ2-3; 8 bases align to TRBD2. The CDR3 loop spans 16 amino acids. The germline V gene has CDR1 PRHDT and CDR2 FYEKMQ (reference sequence). V dropped 1 base and J dropped 3; count of bases not matched to a gene: 6.